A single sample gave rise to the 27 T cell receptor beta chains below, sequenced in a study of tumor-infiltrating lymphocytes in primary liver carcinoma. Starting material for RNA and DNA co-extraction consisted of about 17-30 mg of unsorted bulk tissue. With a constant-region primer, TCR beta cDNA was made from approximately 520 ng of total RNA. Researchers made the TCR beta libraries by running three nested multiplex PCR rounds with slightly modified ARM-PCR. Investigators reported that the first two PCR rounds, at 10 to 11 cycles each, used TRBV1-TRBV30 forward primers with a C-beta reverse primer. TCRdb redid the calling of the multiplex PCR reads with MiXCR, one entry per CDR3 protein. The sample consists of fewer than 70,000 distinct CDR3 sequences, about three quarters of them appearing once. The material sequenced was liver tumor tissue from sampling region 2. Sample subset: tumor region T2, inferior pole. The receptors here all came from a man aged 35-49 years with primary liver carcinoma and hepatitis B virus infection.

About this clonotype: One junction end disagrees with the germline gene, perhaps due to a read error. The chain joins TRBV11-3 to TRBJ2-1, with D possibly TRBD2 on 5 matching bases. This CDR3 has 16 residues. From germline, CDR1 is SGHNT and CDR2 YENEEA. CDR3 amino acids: CVSTLGEGLTYNEQFF. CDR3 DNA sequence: TGTGTCAGCACATTAGGCGAAGGACTTACTTACAATGAGCAGTTCTTC.

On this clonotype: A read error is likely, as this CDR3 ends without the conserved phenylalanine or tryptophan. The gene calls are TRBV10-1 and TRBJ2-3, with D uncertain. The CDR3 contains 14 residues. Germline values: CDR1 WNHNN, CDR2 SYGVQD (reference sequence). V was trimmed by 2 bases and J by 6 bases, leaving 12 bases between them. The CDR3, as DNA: TGCGCCAGCAGTGAGCAGAGGAGCAGGGATACGCAGTATCTT. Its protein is CASSEQRSRDTQYL.

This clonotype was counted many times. In nucleotides, the CDR3 is TGTGCCAGCACTACATACGGGAATGAGCAGTTCTTC. As protein: CASTTYGNEQFF. The chain recombines TRBV12-3 or TRBV12-4 with TRBJ2-1, with D uncertain. There are 12 residues in the CDR3. V was trimmed by 7 bases and J by 7 bases, leaving 11 bases between them.

The CDR3 region has the DNA TGCGCCAGCAGCCCACTAGATCCTAAGAACAATGAGCAGTTCTTC. Protein product: CASSPLDPKNNEQFF. This chain links TRBV5-1 with TRBJ2-1; D is perhaps TRBD2 (5 bases). Germline CDR1 SGHRS, CDR2 YFSETQ. V lost 4 bases, J lost 5 bases, and 16 bases lay in between. The length of the CDR3 is 15 residues.

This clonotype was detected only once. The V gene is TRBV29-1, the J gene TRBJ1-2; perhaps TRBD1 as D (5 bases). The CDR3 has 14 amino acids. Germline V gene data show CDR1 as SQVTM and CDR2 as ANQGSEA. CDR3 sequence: CIVWDLGQDYGYTF. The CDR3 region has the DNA TGCATCGTGTGGGACCTGGGCCAGGACTATGGCTACACCTTC. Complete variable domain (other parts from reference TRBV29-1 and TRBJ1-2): SAVISQKPSRDICQRGTSLTIQCQVDSQVTMMFWYRQQPGQSLTLIATANQGSEATYESGFVIDKFPISRPNLTFSTLTVSNMSPEDSSIYLCIVWDLGQDYGYTFGSGTRLTVV.

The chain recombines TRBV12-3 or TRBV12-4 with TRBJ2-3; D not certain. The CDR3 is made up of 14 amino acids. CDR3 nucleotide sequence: TGTGCTAACAGTCTGCGTCGGAGCACAGATACGCAGTATTTT. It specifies CANSLRRSTDTQYF.

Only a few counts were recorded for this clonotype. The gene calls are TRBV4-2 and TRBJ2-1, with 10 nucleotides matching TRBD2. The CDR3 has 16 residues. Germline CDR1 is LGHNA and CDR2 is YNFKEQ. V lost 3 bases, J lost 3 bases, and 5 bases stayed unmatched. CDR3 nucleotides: TGTGCCAGCAGCCAGGCGGGGACTAGCGTCTACAATGAGCAGTTCTTC. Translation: CASSQAGTSVYNEQFF.

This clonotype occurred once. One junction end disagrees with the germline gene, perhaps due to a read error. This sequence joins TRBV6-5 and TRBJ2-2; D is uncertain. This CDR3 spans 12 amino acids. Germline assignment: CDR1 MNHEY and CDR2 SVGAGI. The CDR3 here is CTSSCNTGELFF. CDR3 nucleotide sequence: TGTACCAGCAGTTGCAACACCGGGGAGCTGTTTTTT.

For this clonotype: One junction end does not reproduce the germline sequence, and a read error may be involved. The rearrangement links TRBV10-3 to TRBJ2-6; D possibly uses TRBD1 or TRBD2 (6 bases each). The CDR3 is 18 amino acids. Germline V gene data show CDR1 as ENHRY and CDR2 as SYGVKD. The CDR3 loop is CVISGSRGADSGANVLTF. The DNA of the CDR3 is TGTGTCATCAGTGGTTCGAGGGGGGCAGACTCTGGGGCCAACGTCCTGACTTTC.

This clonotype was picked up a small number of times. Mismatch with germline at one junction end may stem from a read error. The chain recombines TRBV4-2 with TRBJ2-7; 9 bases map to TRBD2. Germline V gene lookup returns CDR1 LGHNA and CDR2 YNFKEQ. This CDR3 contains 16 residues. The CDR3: CASSQVASGVSYEQYF. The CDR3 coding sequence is TGTGCCAGCAGCCAAGTGGCTAGCGGGGTTTCCTACGAGCAGTACTTT.

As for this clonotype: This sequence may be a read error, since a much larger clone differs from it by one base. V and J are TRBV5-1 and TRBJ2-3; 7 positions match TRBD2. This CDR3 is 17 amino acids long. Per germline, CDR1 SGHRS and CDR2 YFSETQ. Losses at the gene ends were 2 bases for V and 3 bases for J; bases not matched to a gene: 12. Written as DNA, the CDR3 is TGCGCCAGCAGCTTTATGCTAGTGGGAGGGCCGACAGATACGCAGTATTTT. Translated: CASSFMLVGGPTDTQYF.

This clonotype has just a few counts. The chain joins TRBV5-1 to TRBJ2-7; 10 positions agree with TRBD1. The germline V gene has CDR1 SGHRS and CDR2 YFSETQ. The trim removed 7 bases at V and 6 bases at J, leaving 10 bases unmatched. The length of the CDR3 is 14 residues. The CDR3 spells CASGQGTGALEQYF. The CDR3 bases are TGCGCCAGCGGCCAAGGGACAGGGGCCCTCGAGCAGTACTTC.

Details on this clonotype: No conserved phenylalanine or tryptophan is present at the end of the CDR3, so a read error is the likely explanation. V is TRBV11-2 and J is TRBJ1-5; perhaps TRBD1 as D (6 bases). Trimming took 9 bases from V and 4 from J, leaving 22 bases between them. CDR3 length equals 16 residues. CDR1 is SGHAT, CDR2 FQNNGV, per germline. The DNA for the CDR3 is TGTGCCAGTAGCCTAAAAGGGGGACTGACGAATCAGCCCCAGCATCTT. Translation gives CASSLKGGLTNQPQHL.

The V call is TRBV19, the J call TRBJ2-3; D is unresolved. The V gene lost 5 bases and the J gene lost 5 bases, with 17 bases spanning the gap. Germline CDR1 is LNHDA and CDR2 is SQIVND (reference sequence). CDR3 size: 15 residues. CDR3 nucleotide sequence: TGTGCCAGTAGTCCGACCCAGGCCGGCGGAGATACGCAGTATTTT. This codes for CASSPTQAGGDTQYF.

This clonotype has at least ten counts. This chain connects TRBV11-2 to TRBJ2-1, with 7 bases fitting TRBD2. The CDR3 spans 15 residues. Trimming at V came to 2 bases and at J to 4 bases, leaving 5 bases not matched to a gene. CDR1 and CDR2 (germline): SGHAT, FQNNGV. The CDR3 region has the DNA TGTGCCAGCAGCTTAATCCTAGCGGCTTACAATGAGCAGTTCTTC. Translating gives CASSLILAAYNEQFF.

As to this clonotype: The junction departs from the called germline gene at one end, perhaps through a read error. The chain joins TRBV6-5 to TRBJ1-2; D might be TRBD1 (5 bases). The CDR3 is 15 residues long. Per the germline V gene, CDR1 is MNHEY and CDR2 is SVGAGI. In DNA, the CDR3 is TGTGCTAGCATAAGGGGTGGCCAGCTAGAGTATGGCTACACCTTC. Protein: CASIRGGQLEYGYTF.

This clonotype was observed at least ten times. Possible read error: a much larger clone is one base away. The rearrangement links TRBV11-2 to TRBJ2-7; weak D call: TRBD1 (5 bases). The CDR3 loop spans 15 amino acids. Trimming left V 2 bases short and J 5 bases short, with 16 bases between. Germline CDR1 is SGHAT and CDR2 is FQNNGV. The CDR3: CASSLRWTRENEQYF. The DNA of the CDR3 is TGTGCCAGCAGCTTACGATGGACAAGGGAAAACGAGCAGTACTTC.

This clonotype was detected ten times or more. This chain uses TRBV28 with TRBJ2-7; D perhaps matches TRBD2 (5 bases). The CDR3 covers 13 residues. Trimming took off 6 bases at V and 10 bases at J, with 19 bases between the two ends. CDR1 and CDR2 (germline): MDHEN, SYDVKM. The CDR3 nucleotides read TGTGCCAGCAGGTTGACTATTGACGCCAAACAGTACTTC. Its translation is CASRLTIDAKQYF.

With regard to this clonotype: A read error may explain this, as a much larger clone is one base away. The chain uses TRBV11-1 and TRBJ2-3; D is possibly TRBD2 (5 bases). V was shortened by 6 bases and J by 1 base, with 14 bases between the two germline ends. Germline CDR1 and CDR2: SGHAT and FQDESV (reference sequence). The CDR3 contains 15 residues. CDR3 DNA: TGTGCCAGCAGTTTGCCGAGGGAGTGCACAGATACGCAGTATTTT. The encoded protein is CASSLPRECTDTQYF.

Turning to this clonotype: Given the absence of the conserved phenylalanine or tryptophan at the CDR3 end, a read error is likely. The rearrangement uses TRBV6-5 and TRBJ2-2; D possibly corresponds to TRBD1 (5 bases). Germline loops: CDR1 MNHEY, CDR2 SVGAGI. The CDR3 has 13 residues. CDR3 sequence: CASSYQDTVELFL. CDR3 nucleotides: TGTGCCAGCAGTTACCAGGACACCGTGGAGCTGTTTTTG.

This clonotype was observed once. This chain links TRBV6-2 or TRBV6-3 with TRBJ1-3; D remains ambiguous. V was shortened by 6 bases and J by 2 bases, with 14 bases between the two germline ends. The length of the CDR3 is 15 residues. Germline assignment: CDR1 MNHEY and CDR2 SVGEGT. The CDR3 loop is CASSPFATPGNTIYF. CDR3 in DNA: TGTGCCAGCAGCCCTTTTGCCACTCCTGGAAACACCATATATTTT.

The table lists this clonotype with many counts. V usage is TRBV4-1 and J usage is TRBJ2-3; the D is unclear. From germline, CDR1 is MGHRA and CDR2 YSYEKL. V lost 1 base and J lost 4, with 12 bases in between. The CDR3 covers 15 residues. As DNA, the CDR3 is TGCGCCAGCAGCCAAGGGTGGGTCGGCGCAGATACGCAGTATTTT. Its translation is CASSQGWVGADTQYF.

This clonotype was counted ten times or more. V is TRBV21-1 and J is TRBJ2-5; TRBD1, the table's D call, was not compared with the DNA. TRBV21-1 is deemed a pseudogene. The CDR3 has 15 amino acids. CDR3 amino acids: CASSKEEKWGETQYF. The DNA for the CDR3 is TGTGCCAGCAGCAAAGAGGAGAAATGGGGGGAGACCCAGTACTTC.

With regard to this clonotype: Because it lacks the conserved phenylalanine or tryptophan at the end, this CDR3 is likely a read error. This CDR3 reads CATSLGTGGGYGYTI. The CDR3 DNA reads TGTGCCACCAGTTTGGGGACGGGGGGAGGGTATGGCTACACCATC. The rearrangement uses TRBV12-3 or TRBV12-4 and TRBJ1-2, with TRBD1 as a possible D gene (5 bases). CDR3 length equals 15 residues.

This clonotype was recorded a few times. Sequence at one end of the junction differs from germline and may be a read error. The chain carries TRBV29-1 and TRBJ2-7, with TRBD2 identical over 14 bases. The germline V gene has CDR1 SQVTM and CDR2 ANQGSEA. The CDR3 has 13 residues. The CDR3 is CSGRLAGGYEQYF. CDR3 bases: TGCAGCGGGCGACTAGCGGGAGGGTACGAGCAGTATTTC.

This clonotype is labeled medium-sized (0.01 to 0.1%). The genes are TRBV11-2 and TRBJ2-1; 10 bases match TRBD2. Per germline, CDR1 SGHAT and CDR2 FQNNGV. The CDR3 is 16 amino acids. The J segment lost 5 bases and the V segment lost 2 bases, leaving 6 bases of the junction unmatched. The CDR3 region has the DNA TGTGCCAGCAGCTTACTTCCTAGCGGGAGTAACAATGAGCAGTTCTTC. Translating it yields CASSLLPSGSNNEQFF. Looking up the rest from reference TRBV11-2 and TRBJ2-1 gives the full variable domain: EAGVAQSPRYKIIEKRQSVAFWCNPISGHATLYWYQQILGQGPKLLIQFQNNGVVDDSQLPKDRFSAERLKGVDSTLKIQPAKLEDSAVYLCASSLLPSGSNNEQFFGPGTRLTVL.

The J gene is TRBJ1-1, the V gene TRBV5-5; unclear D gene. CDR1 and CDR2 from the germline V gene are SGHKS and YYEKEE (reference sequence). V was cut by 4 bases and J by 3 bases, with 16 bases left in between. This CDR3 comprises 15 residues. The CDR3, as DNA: TGTGCCAGCAGCCATGAGGATGAGCGCTACACTGAAGCTTTCTTT. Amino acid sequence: CASSHEDERYTEAFF.